This T cell receptor beta chain came from a study of CD8 T cells in ankylosing spondylitis. Germline lookup yields CDR1 SEHNR and CDR2 FQNEAQ (reference sequence). This CDR3 is built from 16 residues. The ends were cut back, 5 bases at V and 2 bases at J, with 18 bases in the middle. Each CDR3 protein gets one entry after TCRdb re-called the 5' RACE reads with MiXCR. The sample lists some 840,000 distinct CDR3 sequences, about 12% occurring once. Overall study results and limits: A TCR beta motif of eight highly homologous variants appeared characteristic of ankylosing spondylitis blood.

On this clonotype itself: The antigen remains undetermined.

The receptor was isolated from a male donor with ankylosing spondylitis. The chain couples TRBV7-9 to TRBJ2-5; the D call may be TRBD1 or TRBD2 (6 bases each). The sequencing input was blood, either unsorted or a sorted T cell fraction (not recorded which). As DNA, the CDR3 is TGTGCCAGCAGCAGAAAACCCTCGGGGGCTCAAGAGACCCAGTACTTC. It is translated as CASSRKPSGAQETQYF.